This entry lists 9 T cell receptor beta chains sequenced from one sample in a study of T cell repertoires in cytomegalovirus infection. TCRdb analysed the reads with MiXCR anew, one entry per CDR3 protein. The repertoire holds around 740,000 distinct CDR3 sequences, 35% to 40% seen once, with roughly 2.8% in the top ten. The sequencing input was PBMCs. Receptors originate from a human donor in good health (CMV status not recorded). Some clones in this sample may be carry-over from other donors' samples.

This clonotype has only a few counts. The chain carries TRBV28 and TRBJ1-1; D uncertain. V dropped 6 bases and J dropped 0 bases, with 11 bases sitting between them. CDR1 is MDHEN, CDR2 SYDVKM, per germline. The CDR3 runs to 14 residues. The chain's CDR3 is CASSRRPLNTEAFF. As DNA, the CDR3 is TGTGCCAGCAGCCGCAGGCCATTGAACACTGAAGCTTTCTTT.

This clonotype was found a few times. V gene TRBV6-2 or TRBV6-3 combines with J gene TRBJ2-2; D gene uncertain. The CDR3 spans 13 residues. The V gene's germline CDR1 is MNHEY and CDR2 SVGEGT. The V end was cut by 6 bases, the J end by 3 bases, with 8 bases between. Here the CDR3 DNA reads TGTGCCAGCAGATGGATAGACACCGGGGAGCTGTTTTTT. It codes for CASRWIDTGELFF.

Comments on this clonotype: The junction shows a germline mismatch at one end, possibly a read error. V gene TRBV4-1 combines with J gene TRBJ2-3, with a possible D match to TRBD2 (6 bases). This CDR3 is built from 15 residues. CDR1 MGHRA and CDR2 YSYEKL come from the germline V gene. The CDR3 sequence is CASRQDLRGTDTQYF. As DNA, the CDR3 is TGCGCCAGCAGACAAGATCTACGGGGGACAGATACGCAGTATTTT.

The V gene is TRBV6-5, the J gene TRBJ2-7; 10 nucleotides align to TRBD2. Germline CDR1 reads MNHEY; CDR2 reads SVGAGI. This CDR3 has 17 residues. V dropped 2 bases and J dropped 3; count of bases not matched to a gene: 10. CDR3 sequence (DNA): TGTGCCAGCAGTTACGACGGTACTAGCGGGGCCCTCTACGAGCAGTACTTC. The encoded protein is CASSYDGTSGALYEQYF.

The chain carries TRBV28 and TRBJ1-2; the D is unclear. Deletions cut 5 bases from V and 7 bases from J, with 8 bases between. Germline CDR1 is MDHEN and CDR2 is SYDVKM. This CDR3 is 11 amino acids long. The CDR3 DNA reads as TGTGCCAGCAGTCCCGGGGTTGGCTACACCTTC. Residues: CASSPGVGYTF.

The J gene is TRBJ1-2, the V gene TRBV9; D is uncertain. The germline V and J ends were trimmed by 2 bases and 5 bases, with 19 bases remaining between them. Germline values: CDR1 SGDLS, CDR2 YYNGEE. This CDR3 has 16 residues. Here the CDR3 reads CASSVSSGHGMYGYTF. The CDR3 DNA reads TGTGCCAGCAGCGTTAGTTCGGGCCATGGGATGTATGGCTACACCTTC.

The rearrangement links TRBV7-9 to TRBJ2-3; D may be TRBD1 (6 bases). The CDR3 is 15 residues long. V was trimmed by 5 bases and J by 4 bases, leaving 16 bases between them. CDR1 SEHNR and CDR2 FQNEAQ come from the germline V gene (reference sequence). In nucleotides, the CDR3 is TGTGCCAGCAGCCAGGGGACCGCCGGCTCAGATACGCAGTATTTT. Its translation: CASSQGTAGSDTQYF.

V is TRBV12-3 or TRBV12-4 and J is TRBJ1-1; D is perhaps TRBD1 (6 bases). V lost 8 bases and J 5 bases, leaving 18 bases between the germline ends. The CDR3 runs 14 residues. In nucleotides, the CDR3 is TGTGCCAGCCGTGGGGAGGCAGGGGTGACTGAAGCTTTCTTT. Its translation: CASRGEAGVTEAFF.

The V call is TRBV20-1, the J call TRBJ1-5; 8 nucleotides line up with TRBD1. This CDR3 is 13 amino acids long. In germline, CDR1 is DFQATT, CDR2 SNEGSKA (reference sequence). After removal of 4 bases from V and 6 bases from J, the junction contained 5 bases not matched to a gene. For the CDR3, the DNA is TGCAGTGCTACAAGACAGGGGTCTCAGCCCCAGCATTTT. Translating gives CSATRQGSQPQHF.